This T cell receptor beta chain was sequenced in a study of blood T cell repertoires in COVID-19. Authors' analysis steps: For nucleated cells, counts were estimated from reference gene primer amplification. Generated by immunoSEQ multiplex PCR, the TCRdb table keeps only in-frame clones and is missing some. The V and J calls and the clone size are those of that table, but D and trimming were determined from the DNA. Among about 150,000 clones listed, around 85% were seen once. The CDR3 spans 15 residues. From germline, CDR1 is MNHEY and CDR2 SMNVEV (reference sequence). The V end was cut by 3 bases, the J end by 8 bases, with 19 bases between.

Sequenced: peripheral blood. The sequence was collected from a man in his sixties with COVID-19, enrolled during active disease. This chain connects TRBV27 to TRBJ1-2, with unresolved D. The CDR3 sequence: CASSFTPLSRSGYTF. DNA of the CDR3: TGTGCCAGCAGTTTCACGCCTTTGAGCCGTTCGGGCTACACCTTC.